The rows below give T cell receptor beta chains drawn from one sample of a study of CD8+ T cells in alopecia areata. Repertoires were generated with immunoSEQ multiplex PCR, while TCRdb's copy carries only in-frame clones and drops some. The sample has almost 250,000 clones, about two thirds seen once. The source material was CD4+ T cells sorted from blood, sampled at week 0. Source of these receptors: a human donor with alopecia areata. Each CDR3 is given with its conserved first and last residue. D genes are given only for firm matches. Size is omitted from some rows. Given values are once, few, many or a class for expanded clones.

>TRBV18|.|TRBJ2-5|.
CASSPAGKQETQYF
TGTGCCAGCTCACCCGCCGGGAAGCAAGAGACCCAGTACTTC
>TRBV18|.|TRBJ1-1|.
CASSPLAGGVSTEAFF
TGTGCCAGCTCACCCTTGGCAGGAGGCGTGAGCACTGAAGCTTTCTTT
>TRBV29-1|.|TRBJ1-3|TRBD1
CSARTGGADGNTIYF
TGCAGCGCTCGGACAGGGGGCGCAGATGGAAACACCATATATTTT
>TRBV29-1|.|TRBJ1-4|TRBD1
CSVEETGEKLFF
TGCAGCGTTGAAGAGACAGGGGAAAAACTGTTTTTT
>TRBV2|.|TRBJ1-5|TRBD1
CASNSGQGRGGNQPQHF
TGTGCCAGCAACTCGGGACAGGGGAGGGGAGGGAATCAGCCCCAGCATTTT
>TRBV4-1|.|TRBJ2-3|TRBD2
CASSQSEIGGAEDTQYF
TGCGCCAGCAGCCAATCGGAGATCGGGGGGGCCGAGGATACGCAGTATTTT
>TRBV7-2|.|TRBJ2-3|TRBD2
CASSLLAGVLDTQYF
TGTGCCAGCAGCTTACTAGCGGGGGTTCTTGATACGCAGTATTTT
>TRBV29-1|.|TRBJ1-1|TRBD1
CSVSTRTGGAFGTEAFF
TGCAGCGTCTCGACCCGGACAGGGGGCGCTTTTGGCACTGAAGCTTTCTTT
>TRBV29-1|few|TRBJ2-2|.
CSVTGGLTGELFF
TGCAGCGTTACAGGAGGGCTCACCGGGGAGCTGTTTTTT
>TRBV4-3|.|TRBJ2-2|.
CASSQEFGPIRENLNTGELFF
TGCGCCAGCAGCCAAGAGTTCGGGCCAATAAGGGAAAATTTGAACACCGGGGAGCTGTTTTTT
>TRBV7-9|.|TRBJ1-6|.
CASSEDSGGSPLHF
TGTGCCAGCAGCGAAGACAGTGGGGGTTCACCCCTCCACTTT
>TRBV27|.|TRBJ1-1|.
CASSYRGGSMNTQAFF
TGTGCCAGCAGTTACCGAGGTGGCAGCATGAACACCCAAGCTTTCTTT
>TRBV4-1|.|TRBJ2-2|.
CASSQEGDNTGELFF
TGCGCCAGCAGCCAAGAGGGAGATAACACCGGGGAGCTGTTTTTT
>TRBV2|few|TRBJ2-1|TRBD2
CASVTSGGATYNEQFF
TGTGCCAGCGTAACTAGCGGGGGGGCAACCTACAATGAGCAGTTCTTC
>TRBV2|.|TRBJ2-5|.
CASSGNRTIRETQYF
TGTGCCAGCAGTGGCAATCGGACCATCCGGGAGACCCAGTACTTC
>TRBV5-1|.|TRBJ1-4|.
CASTRGQWEVEKLFF
TGCGCCAGTACCCGAGGGCAGTGGGAGGTGGAAAAACTGTTTTTT
>TRBV30|once|TRBJ2-5|TRBD2
CARTSGGAQETQYF
TGTGCGCGGACTAGCGGGGGGGCCCAAGAGACCCAGTACTTC
>TRBV7-2|few|TRBJ2-1|TRBD2
CASSPHLRGDSYNEQFF
TGTGCCAGCAGCCCCCATCTACGGGGGGATTCCTACAATGAGCAGTTCTTC
>TRBV4-1|.|TRBJ2-3|.
CASSQGASRDTQYF
TGCGCCAGCAGCCAAGGGGCTAGCCGCGATACGCAGTATTTT
>TRBV30|.|TRBJ1-2|.
CAWDLGYGYTF
TGTGCCTGGGACCTTGGCTATGGCTACACCTTC
>TRBV4-3|.|TRBJ1-2|.
CASSRTGSDYGYTF
TGCGCCAGCAGCCGCACAGGGTCTGACTATGGCTACACCTTC
>TRBV30|.|TRBJ2-7|.
CAWSTRSYEQYF
TGTGCCTGGAGTACGAGGTCCTACGAGCAGTACTTC
>TRBV6-5|.|TRBJ1-1|.
CASSYLRLGTEAFF
TGTGCCAGCAGTTACTTAAGACTTGGGACTGAAGCTTTCTTT
>TRBV6-5|.|TRBJ1-5|.
CASSYRQWGQPQHF
TGTGCCAGCAGTTACCGGCAGTGGGGTCAGCCCCAGCATTTT
>TRBV2|.|TRBJ2-3|.
CASSASRIGTDTQYF
TGTGCCAGCAGTGCCTCGCGGATTGGCACAGATACGCAGTATTTT
>TRBV30|few|TRBJ1-1|.
CAWGVWGSGEAFF
TGTGCCTGGGGGGTCTGGGGGAGTGGTGAAGCTTTCTTT
>TRBV30|.|TRBJ1-5|TRBD1
CAWSVQTGAQPQHF
TGTGCCTGGAGTGTACAGACAGGGGCTCAGCCCCAGCATTTT
>TRBV30|.|TRBJ2-7|.
CAWSEAEQYF
TGTGCCTGGAGTGAGGCCGAGCAGTACTTC
>TRBV18|few|TRBJ2-2|TRBD1
CASSRQGTALTGELFF
TGTGCCAGCTCACGACAGGGGACGGCTCTCACCGGGGAGCTGTTTTTT
>TRBV29-1|.|TRBJ1-3|.
CSAVVRSSGNTIYF
TGCAGCGCCGTAGTCCGGAGCTCTGGAAACACCATATATTTT
>TRBV29-1|once|TRBJ1-4|.
CSVEDTGRRLFF
TGCAGCGTTGAAGATACCGGAAGGAGACTGTTTTTT
>TRBV7-2|.|TRBJ2-5|.
CASSPGAQETQYF
TGTGCCAGCAGCCCCGGGGCCCAAGAGACCCAGTACTTC
>TRBV30|.|TRBJ1-4|TRBD1
CAWAGTGGEKLFF
TGTGCCTGGGCCGGGACAGGAGGAGAAAAACTGTTTTTT
>TRBV5-1|.|TRBJ1-2|.
CASSHRQAPNYGYTF
TGCGCCAGCAGCCACCGACAGGCGCCTAACTATGGCTACACCTTC
>TRBV14|.|TRBJ1-2|.
CASSQQITGLGGYTF
TGTGCCAGCAGCCAACAAATTACCGGTCTAGGGGGCTACACCTTC
>TRBV27|.|TRBJ2-7|TRBD1
CASREDRDYEQYF
TGTGCCAGCAGAGAGGACAGGGACTACGAGCAGTACTTC
>TRBV7-2|.|TRBJ1-2|TRBD1
CASSSTGPYGYTF
TGTGCCAGCAGTTCGACAGGGCCCTATGGCTACACCTTC
>TRBV4-3|.|TRBJ2-7|.
CASSAPRDLYEQYF
TGCGCCAGCAGCGCGCCCCGGGACCTCTACGAGCAGTACTTC
>TRBV15|.|TRBJ1-2|TRBD1
CATSGDRGRVARGYTF
TGTGCCACCAGCGGGGACAGGGGGCGAGTAGCGCGTGGCTACACCTTC
>TRBV29-1|few|TRBJ2-7|.
CSVEDRRTSRAEQYF
TGCAGCGTTGAAGATCGAAGGACCTCGAGGGCCGAGCAGTACTTC
>TRBV6-5|.|TRBJ1-4|TRBD1
CASSPTMDRNEKLFF
TGTGCCAGCAGCCCTACCATGGACAGGAATGAAAAACTGTTTTTT
>TRBV30|.|TRBJ1-6|TRBD1
CAWSVRGTGNSPLHF
TGTGCCTGGAGTGTACGGGGGACAGGGAATTCACCCCTCCACTTT
>TRBV2|.|TRBJ1-5|.
CASRPDRNNQPQHF
TGTGCCAGCAGGCCGGACAGAAACAATCAGCCCCAGCATTTT
>TRBV7-9|.|TRBJ2-7|.
CASSLAARTYKQYF
TGTGCCAGCAGCTTAGCAGCCAGGACCTACAAGCAGTACTTC
>TRBV5-6|.|TRBJ2-7|TRBD1
CASTSPFRDRGQEQYF
TGTGCCAGCACCTCACCGTTCCGGGACAGGGGCCAGGAGCAGTACTTC
>TRBV5-1|.|TRBJ2-1|.
CASSFPGVGEQFF
TGCGCCAGCAGCTTTCCAGGGGTAGGTGAGCAGTTCTTC
>TRBV10-3|.|TRBJ2-2|.
CAISVGATGELFF
TGTGCCATCAGTGTTGGAGCTACCGGGGAGCTGTTTTTT
>TRBV5-6|.|TRBJ2-3|TRBD2
CASTLAGGSTDTQYF
TGTGCCAGCACTTTAGCGGGGGGATCCACAGATACGCAGTATTTT